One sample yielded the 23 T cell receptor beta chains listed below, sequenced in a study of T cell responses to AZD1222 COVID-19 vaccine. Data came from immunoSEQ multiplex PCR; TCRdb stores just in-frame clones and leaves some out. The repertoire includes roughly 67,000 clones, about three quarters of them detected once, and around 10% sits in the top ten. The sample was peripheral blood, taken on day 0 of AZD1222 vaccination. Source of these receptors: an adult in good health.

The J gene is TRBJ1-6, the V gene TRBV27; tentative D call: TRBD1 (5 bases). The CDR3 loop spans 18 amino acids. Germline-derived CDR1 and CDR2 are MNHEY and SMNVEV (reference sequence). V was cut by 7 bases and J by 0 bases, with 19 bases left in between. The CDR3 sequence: CASKPGPSSASYNSPLHF. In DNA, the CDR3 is TGTGCCAGCAAACCGGGACCTTCAAGCGCCTCCTATAATTCACCCCTCCACTTT.

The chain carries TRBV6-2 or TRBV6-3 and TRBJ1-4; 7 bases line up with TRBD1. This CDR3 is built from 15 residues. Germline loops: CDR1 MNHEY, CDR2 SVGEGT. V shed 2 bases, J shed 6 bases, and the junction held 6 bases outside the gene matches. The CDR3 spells CASSYRTGPYEKLFF. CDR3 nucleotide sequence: TGTGCCAGCAGTTACCGGACAGGTCCGTATGAAAAACTGTTTTTT.

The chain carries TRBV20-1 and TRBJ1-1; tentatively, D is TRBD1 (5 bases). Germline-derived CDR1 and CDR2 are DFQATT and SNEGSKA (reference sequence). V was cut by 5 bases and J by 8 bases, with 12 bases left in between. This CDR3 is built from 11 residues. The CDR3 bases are TGCAGTGCTGGGGCCTACCAGGAAGCTTTCTTT. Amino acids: CSAGAYQEAFF.

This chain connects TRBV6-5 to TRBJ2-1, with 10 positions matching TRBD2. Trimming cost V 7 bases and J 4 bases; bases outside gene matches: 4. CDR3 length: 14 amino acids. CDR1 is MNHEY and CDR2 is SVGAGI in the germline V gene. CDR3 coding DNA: TGTGCCAGCATCGAGCGGGGGGGATACAATGAGCAGTTCTTC. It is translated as CASIERGGYNEQFF.

DNA of the CDR3: TGTGCCAGCAGCTTAGACAGCTCTGGAAACACCATATATTTT. It is translated as CASSLDSSGNTIYF. The V and J genes are TRBV11-2 and TRBJ1-3; D is unresolved. CDR3 length: 14 residues. Germline CDR1 SGHAT, CDR2 FQNNGV. V lost 0 bases to trimming and J lost 0 bases, with 3 bases between them. Full variable domain (missing parts from reference TRBV11-2 and TRBJ1-3): EAGVAQSPRYKIIEKRQSVAFWCNPISGHATLYWYQQILGQGPKLLIQFQNNGVVDDSQLPKDRFSAERLKGVDSTLKIQPAKLEDSAVYLCASSLDSSGNTIYFGEGSWLTVV.

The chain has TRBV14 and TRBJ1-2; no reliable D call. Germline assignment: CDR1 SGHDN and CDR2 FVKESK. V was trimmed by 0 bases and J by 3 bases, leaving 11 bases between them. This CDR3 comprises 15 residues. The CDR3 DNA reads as TGTGCCAGCAGCCAAGACGGACGACCCTACTATGGCTACACCTTC. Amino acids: CASSQDGRPYYGYTF. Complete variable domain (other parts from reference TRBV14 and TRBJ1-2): EAGVTQFPSHSVIEKGQTVTLRCDPISGHDNLYWYRRVMGKEIKFLLHFVKESKQDESGMPNNRFLAERTGGTYSTLKVQPAELEDSGVYFCASSQDGRPYYGYTFGSGTRLTVV.

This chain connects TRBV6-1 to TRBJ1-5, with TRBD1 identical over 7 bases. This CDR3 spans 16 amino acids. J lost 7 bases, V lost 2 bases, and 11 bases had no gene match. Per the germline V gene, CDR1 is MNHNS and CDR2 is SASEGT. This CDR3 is CASSESLGTASQPQHF. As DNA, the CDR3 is TGTGCCAGCAGTGAATCCCTCGGGACAGCATCGCAGCCCCAGCATTTT.

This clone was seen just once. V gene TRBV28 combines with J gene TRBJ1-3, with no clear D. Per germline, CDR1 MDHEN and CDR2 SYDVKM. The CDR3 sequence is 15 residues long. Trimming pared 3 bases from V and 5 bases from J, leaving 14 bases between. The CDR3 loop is CASSLRRTVRNTIYF. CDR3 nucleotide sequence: TGTGCCAGCAGTTTGCGGCGGACGGTTAGAAACACCATATATTTT.

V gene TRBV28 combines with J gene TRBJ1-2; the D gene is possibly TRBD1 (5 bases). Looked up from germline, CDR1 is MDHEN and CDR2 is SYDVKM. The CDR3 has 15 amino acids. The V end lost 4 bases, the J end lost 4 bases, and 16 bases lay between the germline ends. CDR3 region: CASSSGLTTAYGYTF. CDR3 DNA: TGTGCCAGCAGTTCTGGACTCACGACAGCCTATGGCTACACCTTC.

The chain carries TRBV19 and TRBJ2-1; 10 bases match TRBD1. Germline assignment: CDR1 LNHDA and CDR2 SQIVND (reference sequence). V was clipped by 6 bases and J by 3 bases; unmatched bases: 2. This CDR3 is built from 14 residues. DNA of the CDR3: TGTGCCAGTAGGGGGACAGGGGTCTACAATGAGCAGTTCTTC. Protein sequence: CASRGTGVYNEQFF.

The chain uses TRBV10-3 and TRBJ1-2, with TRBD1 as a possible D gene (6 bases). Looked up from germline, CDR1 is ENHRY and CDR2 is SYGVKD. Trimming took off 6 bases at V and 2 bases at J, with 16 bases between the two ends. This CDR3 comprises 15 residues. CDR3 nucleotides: TGTGCCATCAGGAACCCCAGGGGATCCAACTATGGCTACACCTTC. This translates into CAIRNPRGSNYGYTF.

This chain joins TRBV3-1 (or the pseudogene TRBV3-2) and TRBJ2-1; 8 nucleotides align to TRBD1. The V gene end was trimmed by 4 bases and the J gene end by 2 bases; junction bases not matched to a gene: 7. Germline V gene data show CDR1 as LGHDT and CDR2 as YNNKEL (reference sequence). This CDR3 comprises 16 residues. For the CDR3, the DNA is TGTGCCAGCAGCCGAAAACAGGGGGGCACCTACAATGAGCAGTTCTTC. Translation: CASSRKQGGTYNEQFF.

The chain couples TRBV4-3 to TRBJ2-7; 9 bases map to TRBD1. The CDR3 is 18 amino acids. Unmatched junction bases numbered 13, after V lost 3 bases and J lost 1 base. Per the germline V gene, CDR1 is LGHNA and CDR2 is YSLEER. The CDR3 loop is CASSQGAIGTGTSYEQYF. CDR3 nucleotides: TGCGCCAGCAGCCAGGGAGCCATCGGGACAGGGACATCCTACGAGCAGTACTTC.

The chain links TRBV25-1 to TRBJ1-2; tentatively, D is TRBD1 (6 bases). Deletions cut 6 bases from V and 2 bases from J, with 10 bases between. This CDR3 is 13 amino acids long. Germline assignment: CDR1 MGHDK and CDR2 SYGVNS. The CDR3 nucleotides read TGTGCCAGCAGCCGGACAGAAAACTATGGCTACACCTTC. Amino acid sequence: CASSRTENYGYTF.

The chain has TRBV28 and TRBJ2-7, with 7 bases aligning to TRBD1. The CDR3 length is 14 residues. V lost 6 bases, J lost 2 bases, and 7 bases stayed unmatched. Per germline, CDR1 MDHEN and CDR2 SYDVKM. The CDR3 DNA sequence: TGTGCCAGCAGCAAAACAGGGGTTCCCTACGAGCAGTACTTC. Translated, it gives CASSKTGVPYEQYF.

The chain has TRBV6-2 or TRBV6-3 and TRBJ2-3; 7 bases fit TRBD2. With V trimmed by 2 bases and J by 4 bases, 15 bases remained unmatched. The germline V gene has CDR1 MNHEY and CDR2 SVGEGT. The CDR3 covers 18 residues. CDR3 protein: CASSYNLLERGLPDTQYF. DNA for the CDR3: TGTGCCAGCAGTTACAACCTTCTTGAGCGGGGCCTGCCAGATACGCAGTATTTT.

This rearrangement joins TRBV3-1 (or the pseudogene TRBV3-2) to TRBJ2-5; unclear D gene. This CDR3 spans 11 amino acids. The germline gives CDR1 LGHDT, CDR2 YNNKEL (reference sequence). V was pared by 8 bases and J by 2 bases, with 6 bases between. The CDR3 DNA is TGTGCCAGCTCCCGGCAAGAGACCCAGTACTTC. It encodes CASSRQETQYF.

CDR3 DNA sequence: TGTGCCAGCAGCCCCGGGGGGAGCATTCAGTACTTC. It translates to CASSPGGSIQYF. The J gene is TRBJ2-4, the V gene TRBV11-2; 7 bases are shared with TRBD2. The CDR3 is 12 amino acids. Germline V gene sequence: CDR1 SGHAT, CDR2 FQNNGV. V shed 5 bases, J shed 9 bases, and the junction held 4 bases outside the gene matches.

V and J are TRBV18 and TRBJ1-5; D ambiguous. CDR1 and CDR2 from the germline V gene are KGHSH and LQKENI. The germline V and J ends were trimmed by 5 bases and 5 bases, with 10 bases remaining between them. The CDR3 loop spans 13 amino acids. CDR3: CASSGSRDQPQHF. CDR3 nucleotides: TGTGCCAGCTCAGGATCGAGGGATCAGCCCCAGCATTTT.

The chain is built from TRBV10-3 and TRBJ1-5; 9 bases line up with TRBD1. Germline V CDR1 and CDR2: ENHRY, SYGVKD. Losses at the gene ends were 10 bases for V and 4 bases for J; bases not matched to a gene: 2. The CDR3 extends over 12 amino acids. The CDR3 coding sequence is TGTGCCACCGGACAGGGGAATCAGCCCCAGCATTTT. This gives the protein CATGQGNQPQHF.

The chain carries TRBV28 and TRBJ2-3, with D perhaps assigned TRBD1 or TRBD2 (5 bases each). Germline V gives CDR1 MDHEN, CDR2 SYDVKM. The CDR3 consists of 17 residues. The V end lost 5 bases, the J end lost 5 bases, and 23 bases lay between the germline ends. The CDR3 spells CASSPRVGRAGKDTQYF. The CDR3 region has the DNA TGTGCCAGCAGTCCCAGGGTTGGGCGGGCCGGCAAAGATACGCAGTATTTT. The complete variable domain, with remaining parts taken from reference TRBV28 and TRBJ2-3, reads DVKVTQSSRYLVKRTGEKVFLECVQDMDHENMFWYRQDPGLGLRLIYFSYDVKMKEKGDIPEGYSVSREKKERFSLILESASTNQTSMYLCASSPRVGRAGKDTQYFGPGTRLTVL.

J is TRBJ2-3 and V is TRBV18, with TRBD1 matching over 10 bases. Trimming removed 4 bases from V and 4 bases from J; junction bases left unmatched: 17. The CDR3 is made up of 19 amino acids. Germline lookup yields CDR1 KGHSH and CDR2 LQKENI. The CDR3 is CASSLFKSLTGGDSDTQYF. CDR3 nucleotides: TGTGCCAGCTCACTCTTCAAATCCTTGACAGGGGGCGACTCAGATACGCAGTATTTT.

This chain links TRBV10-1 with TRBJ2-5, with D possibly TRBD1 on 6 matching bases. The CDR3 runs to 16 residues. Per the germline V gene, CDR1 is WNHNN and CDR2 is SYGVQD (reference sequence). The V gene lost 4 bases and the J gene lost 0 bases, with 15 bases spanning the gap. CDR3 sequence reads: CASSAAGDIYQETQYF. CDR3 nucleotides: TGCGCCAGCAGTGCCGCCGGGGACATTTACCAAGAGACCCAGTACTTC.